The 27 T cell receptor beta chains below all came from one sample that was sequenced in a study of cytomegalovirus exposure and HLA in healthy donors. The primer mix had 60 Vbeta and 13 Jbeta primers. The data were produced by immunoSEQ multiplex PCR, yet TCRdb's version contains in-frame clones alone and is incomplete. The sample includes about 180,000 clones, approximately 82% of them seen just once. The material sequenced was PBMCs. The receptors derive from a girl aged 2-10 years in good health and CMV-seropositive.

The V call is TRBV10-3, the J call TRBJ1-1; possible D gene TRBD1, 6 bases. The CDR3 is 15 residues long. Deletions cut 0 bases from V and 4 bases from J, with 12 bases between. Germline-derived CDR1 and CDR2 are ENHRY and SYGVKD. The CDR3 coding sequence is TGTGCCATCAGTGAGTCAGCCAGGGGTGTCACTGAAGCTTTCTTT. Amino acid sequence: CAISESARGVTEAFF.

The chain carries TRBV29-1 and TRBJ2-2; D ambiguous. The germline CDR1 and CDR2 sequences are SQVTM and ANQGSEA. Trimming left V 4 bases short and J 4 bases short, with 13 bases between. The CDR3 has 14 amino acids. The CDR3 bases are TGCAGCGTTGCGGTTTGGCAGGCCACCGGGGAGCTGTTTTTT. Protein sequence: CSVAVWQATGELFF.

The chain couples TRBV5-5 to TRBJ2-2, with no clear D. Germline loops: CDR1 SGHKS, CDR2 YYEKEE (reference sequence). V lost 0 bases and J 1 base, leaving 4 bases between the germline ends. The CDR3 runs to 14 residues. The CDR3 nucleotides are TGTGCCAGCAGCTTGGTCGGGAACACCGGGGAGCTGTTTTTT. Translating it yields CASSLVGNTGELFF. The full variable domain, in which reference TRBV5-5 and TRBJ2-2 provide the parts outside the CDR3, is DAGVTQSPTHLIKTRGQQVTLRCSPISGHKSVSWYQQVLGQGPQFIFQYYEKEERGRGNFPDRFSARQFPNYSSELNVNALLLGDSALYLCASSLVGNTGELFFGEGSRLTVL.

This chain uses TRBV2 with TRBJ2-3; weak D call: TRBD2 (6 bases). The V gene lost 10 bases and the J gene lost 7 bases, with 15 bases spanning the gap. From germline, CDR1 is SNHLY and CDR2 FYNNEI. The CDR3 covers 12 residues. Here the CDR3 reads CAKRVGGYTQYF. For the CDR3, the DNA is TGTGCCAAAAGGGTTGGGGGGTATACGCAGTATTTT.

J is TRBJ2-7 and V is TRBV6-5; 8 bases map to TRBD2. This CDR3 has 15 residues. Losses at the gene ends were 5 bases for V and 2 bases for J; bases not matched to a gene: 8. Germline CDR1 MNHEY, CDR2 SVGAGI. The CDR3 spells CASSRYSGTPYEQYF. In DNA, the CDR3 is TGTGCCAGCAGTAGATATAGCGGGACTCCCTACGAGCAGTACTTC.

The gene calls are TRBV7-9 and TRBJ2-7, with TRBD1 identical over 7 bases. V gave up 5 bases and J gave up 3 bases; unmatched junction bases: 10. Germline V gene sequence: CDR1 SEHNR, CDR2 FQNEAQ (reference sequence). This CDR3 has 15 residues. The CDR3 DNA is TGTGCCAGCAGCCTTACCGGGACAGAAAACTACGAGCAGTACTTC. Amino acids: CASSLTGTENYEQYF.

The chain uses TRBV5-1 and TRBJ2-3, with a weak D call TRBD2 (6 bases). Germline V CDR1 and CDR2: SGHRS, YFSETQ. The CDR3 covers 15 residues. Trimming stripped 5 bases from V and 0 bases from J, with 13 bases between. CDR3 residues: CASSGSGSSTDTQYF. The CDR3 region has the DNA TGCGCCAGCAGTGGAAGCGGGTCCAGCACAGATACGCAGTATTTT.

This clone was counted between two and nine times. This rearrangement joins TRBV30 to TRBJ2-6, with D possibly being TRBD2 (5 bases). CDR1 and CDR2 (germline): GTSNPN, SVGIG (reference sequence). CDR3 length: 16 residues. Trimming left V 0 bases short and J 2 bases short, with 11 bases between. The CDR3 DNA sequence: TGTGCCTGGAGTGTAGAGGGTAGTACTGGGGCCAACGTCCTGACTTTC. The encoded protein is CAWSVEGSTGANVLTF.

The rearrangement uses TRBV6-1 and TRBJ2-5; no firm D call. The better agreement between TRBJ2-7 and the DNA end casts doubt on the J call. The CDR3 extends over 11 amino acids. The V gene's germline CDR1 is MNHNS and CDR2 SASEGT. The CDR3 loop reads CASTSVYEQYF. The DNA of the CDR3 is TGTGCCAGCACTTCTGTCTACGAGCAGTACTTC.

The V gene is TRBV6-5, the J gene TRBJ2-1; tentative D call: TRBD2 (5 bases). CDR1 MNHEY and CDR2 SVGAGI come from the germline V gene. The CDR3 has 15 amino acids. V was clipped by 3 bases and J by 7 bases, with 16 bases between them. The CDR3 nucleotides read TGTGCCAGCAGTTATGTAGCGTTAGGTGGGAATGAGCAGTTCTTC. Translated, it gives CASSYVALGGNEQFF.

Only one count was recorded for this clone. J is TRBJ2-7 and V is TRBV28; TRBD1 agrees at 8 bases. Trimming took 7 bases from V and 4 from J; bases not matched to a gene: 12. The CDR3 is made up of 15 amino acids. Germline CDR1 MDHEN, CDR2 SYDVKM. Here the CDR3 reads CASTWSSRGLYEQYF. CDR3 nucleotide sequence: TGTGCCAGCACATGGAGTTCCAGGGGGCTTTACGAGCAGTACTTC.

V usage is TRBV4-1 and J usage is TRBJ2-7; 9 bases are shared with TRBD2. CDR1 and CDR2 from the germline V gene are MGHRA and YSYEKL. CDR3 length: 19 residues. V lost 4 bases to trimming and J lost 2 bases; unmatched junction nucleotides: 18. CDR3 sequence reads: CASSPSPGTSLRAAYEQYF. The CDR3 region has the DNA TGCGCCAGCAGCCCCTCACCCGGGACTAGCTTACGGGCGGCCTACGAGCAGTACTTC.

This chain connects TRBV11-2 to TRBJ1-1, with D hard to call. This CDR3 is 14 amino acids long. Germline loops: CDR1 SGHAT, CDR2 FQNNGV. Trimming cost V 1 base and J 0 bases, with 6 bases left between them. CDR3 residues: CASSLVSVNTEAFF. The CDR3 bases are TGTGCCAGCAGCTTAGTATCGGTGAACACTGAAGCTTTCTTT.

The genes are TRBV6-1 and TRBJ1-2, with D perhaps TRBD1 (5 bases). V was trimmed by 4 bases and J by 8 bases, leaving 8 bases between them. Germline lookup yields CDR1 MNHNS and CDR2 SASEGT. The CDR3 covers 11 residues. The CDR3 region has the DNA TGTGCCAGCAGTGGACCAGGGGGCTACACCTTC. It specifies CASSGPGGYTF.

The V call is TRBV7-3, the J call TRBJ2-1; 14 bases are a match to TRBD2. Germline V CDR1 and CDR2: SGHTA, FQGTGA. The CDR3 spans 14 residues. V shed 4 bases and J 11 bases; nucleotides not matched to a gene: 4. This chain's CDR3 is CASSSGLAGGKQFF. CDR3 nucleotides: TGTGCCAGCAGCTCTGGACTAGCGGGAGGCAAGCAGTTCTTC.

The V call is TRBV15, the J call TRBJ2-1, with a tentative D call TRBD2 (5 bases). Trimming left V 1 base short and J 4 bases short, with 5 bases between. Per the germline V gene, CDR1 is LNHNV and CDR2 is YYDKDF (reference sequence). The CDR3 is made up of 13 amino acids. The CDR3 here is CATSRGGYNEQFF. The CDR3 DNA reads as TGTGCCACCAGCAGAGGCGGGTACAATGAGCAGTTCTTC. Full variable domain (rest looked up from reference TRBV15 and TRBJ2-1): DAMVIQNPRYQVTQFGKPVTLSCSQTLNHNVMYWYQQKSSQAPKLLFHYYDKDFNNEADTPDNFQSRRPNTSFCFLDIRSPGLGDTAMYLCATSRGGYNEQFFGPGTRLTVL.

The chain has TRBV7-9 and TRBJ2-3, with 8 positions matching TRBD2. The J segment lost 0 bases and the V segment lost 6 bases, leaving 14 bases of the junction unmatched. Looked up from germline, CDR1 is SEHNR and CDR2 is FQNEAQ (reference sequence). This CDR3 has 18 residues. CDR3 sequence reads: CASSRDGTSKPSTDTQYF. The CDR3 nucleotides read TGTGCCAGCAGTAGAGACGGGACTAGTAAACCTAGCACAGATACGCAGTATTTT.

This clone was seen a single time. For the CDR3, the DNA is TGTGCCAGCAGCTTGGATTCCGAGGGATCGGAGCAGTACTTC. The encoded protein is CASSLDSEGSEQYF. V is TRBV5-4 and J is TRBJ2-7, with D possibly TRBD2 on 5 matching bases. The CDR3 extends over 14 amino acids. The V gene lost 0 bases and the J gene lost 7 bases, with 14 bases spanning the gap. CDR1 is SGHNT, CDR2 YYREEE, per germline (reference sequence).

The rearrangement joins TRBV2 to TRBJ2-5, with D possibly TRBD1 on 6 matching bases. The CDR3 runs 15 residues. V lost 10 bases and J 2 bases, leaving 20 bases between the germline ends. The germline V gene encodes CDR1 SNHLY and CDR2 FYNNEI. CDR3 coding DNA: TGTGCCACCTGGAGGACAGATATTACGCAAGAGACCCAGTACTTC. It yields the protein CATWRTDITQETQYF.

The gene calls are TRBV7-9 and TRBJ2-1; 11 nucleotides agree with TRBD2. CDR1 is SEHNR, CDR2 FQNEAQ, per germline (reference sequence). V was clipped by 3 bases and J by 13 bases; unmatched bases: 2. This CDR3 is built from 12 residues. This CDR3 reads CASSFGTSGQFF. CDR3 nucleotide sequence: TGTGCCAGCAGCTTCGGGACTAGCGGACAGTTCTTC.

There are a few counts of this clone. This chain joins TRBV4-1 and TRBJ1-1; D is undetermined. Looked up from germline, CDR1 is MGHRA and CDR2 is YSYEKL. The CDR3 has 15 amino acids. The V end lost 2 bases, the J end lost 0 bases, and 10 bases lay between the germline ends. The CDR3 coding sequence is TGCGCCAGCAGCCAACCCCGGGAGGTGAACACTGAAGCTTTCTTT. It yields the protein CASSQPREVNTEAFF.

The rearrangement links TRBV11-2 to TRBJ1-1; maybe TRBD1 (6 bases). The germline V and J ends were trimmed by 0 bases and 9 bases, with 11 bases remaining between them. Looked up from germline, CDR1 is SGHAT and CDR2 is FQNNGV. This CDR3 region has 13 residues. The chain's CDR3 is CASSLDVDRKAFF. CDR3 in DNA: TGTGCCAGCAGCTTAGATGTCGACAGGAAAGCTTTCTTT.

The chain couples TRBV30 to TRBJ2-3; D is uncertain. The V gene lost 3 bases and the J gene lost 0 bases, with 10 bases spanning the gap. CDR1 is GTSNPN, CDR2 SVGIG, per germline (reference sequence). The CDR3 contains 14 residues. In DNA form, the CDR3 reads TGTGCCTGGAGCGCCACCACTAGCACAGATACGCAGTATTTT. The encoded protein is CAWSATTSTDTQYF.

A remark on this clone: One end of the junction varies from germline; a read error may be responsible. V and J are TRBV6-1 and TRBJ1-2; TRBD1 might be the D (5 bases). CDR1 and CDR2 (germline): MNHNS, SASEGT. CDR3 length equals 13 residues. The CDR3 region has the DNA TGTGCCAGCAGCGAAGTGACAGCATCCAGCTACACCTTC. This gives the protein CASSEVTASSYTF.

V is TRBV9 and J is TRBJ2-4; D is undetermined. Trimming stripped 0 bases from V and 0 bases from J, with 4 bases between. CDR1 is SGDLS and CDR2 is YYNGEE in the germline V gene. The CDR3 has 14 amino acids. The CDR3 coding sequence is TGTGCCAGCAGCGTAGATATAGCCAAAAACATTCAGTACTTC. Translating it yields CASSVDIAKNIQYF.

Only a few counts were recorded for this clone. The V call is TRBV2, the J call TRBJ2-6, with a weak D call TRBD2 (6 bases). This CDR3 region has 14 residues. V lost 4 bases, J lost 4 bases, and 8 bases lay in between. The germline CDR1 and CDR2 sequences are SNHLY and FYNNEI. CDR3 sequence: CASSVTSGANVLTF. DNA for the CDR3: TGTGCCAGCAGTGTTACTAGCGGGGCCAACGTCCTGACTTTC.

In this sample, this clone turned up a few times. The chain links TRBV7-9 to TRBJ2-1; D unclear. The length of the CDR3 is 14 residues. V lost 2 bases, J lost 6 bases, and 11 bases lay in between. In germline, CDR1 is SEHNR, CDR2 FQNEAQ (reference sequence). The CDR3 spells CASSLLSRRNEQFF. The CDR3 DNA is TGTGCCAGCAGCTTATTGTCTAGACGCAATGAGCAGTTCTTC.